This T cell receptor (beta chain) was recovered during a study of monozygotic twins with cystic fibrosis. Study-wide background: Library input was approximately 2.7 micrograms of fragmented DNA, with about 15 PCR cycles. Notes on the study in general: Nucleotide-identical clonotype sharing was significantly higher within monozygotic CF twin pairs than between unrelated CF individuals. Clonality was generally low (median around 0.0098), higher in the most severe patients.

CDR3 length: 14 residues. Germline values: CDR1 SQVTM, CDR2 ANQGSEA. With 4 bases clipped from V and 4 bases from J, the junction kept 6 bases outside the gene matches. Concerning this clone: Its antigen is not identified.

Clones were read by immunoSEQ multiplex PCR, and TCRdb kept only the in-frame ones, dropping some. In the table there are around 10,000 clones, approximately 99.4% of which are singletons. The sequenced sample consisted of blood. This rearrangement joins TRBV29-1 to TRBJ2-2; 7 bases agree with TRBD2. The receptor was derived from a man between 18 and 35 years old with cystic fibrosis. CDR3 DNA sequence: TGCAGCGTTGGGGGGACTATCGCCACCGGGGAGCTGTTTTTT. Translating gives CSVGGTIATGELFF.